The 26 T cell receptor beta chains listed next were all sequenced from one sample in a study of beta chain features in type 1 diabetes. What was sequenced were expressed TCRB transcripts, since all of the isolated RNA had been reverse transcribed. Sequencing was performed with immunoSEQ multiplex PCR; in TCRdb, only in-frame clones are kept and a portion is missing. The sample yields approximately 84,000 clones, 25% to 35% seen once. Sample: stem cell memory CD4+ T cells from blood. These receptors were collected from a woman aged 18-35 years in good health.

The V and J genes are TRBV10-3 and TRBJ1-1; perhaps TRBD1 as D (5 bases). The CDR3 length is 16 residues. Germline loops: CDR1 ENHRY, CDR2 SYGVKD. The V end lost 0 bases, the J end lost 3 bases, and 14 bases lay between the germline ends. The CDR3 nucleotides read TGTGCCATCAGTGAGTCCCGGGCAGGGTTGCACACTGAAGCTTTCTTT. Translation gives CAISESRAGLHTEAFF.

The CDR3 sequence is CASTQRGNEQYF. The CDR3 DNA reads TGTGCCAGCACCCAACGAGGGAACGAGCAGTACTTC. The chain couples TRBV27 to TRBJ2-7; possible D gene TRBD2, 5 bases. Germline values: CDR1 MNHEY, CDR2 SMNVEV (reference sequence). This CDR3 is built from 12 residues. V lost 7 bases to trimming and J lost 5 bases, with 12 bases between them.

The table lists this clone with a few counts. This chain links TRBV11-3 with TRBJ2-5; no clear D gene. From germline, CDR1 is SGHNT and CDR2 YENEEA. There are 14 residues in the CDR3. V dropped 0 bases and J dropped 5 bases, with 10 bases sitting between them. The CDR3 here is CASSLESGGETQYF. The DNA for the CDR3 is TGTGCCAGCAGCTTAGAGTCCGGCGGTGAGACCCAGTACTTC. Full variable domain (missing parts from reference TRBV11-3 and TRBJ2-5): EAGVVQSPRYKIIEKKQPVAFWCNPISGHNTLYWYLQNLGQGPELLIRYENEEAVDDSQLPKDRFSAERLKGVDSTLKIQPAELGDSAVYLCASSLESGGETQYFGPGTRLLVL.

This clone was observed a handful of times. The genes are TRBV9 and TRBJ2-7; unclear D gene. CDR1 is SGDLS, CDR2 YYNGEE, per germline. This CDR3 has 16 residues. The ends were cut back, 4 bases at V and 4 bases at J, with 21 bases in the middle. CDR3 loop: CASSPHLGSLHYEQYF. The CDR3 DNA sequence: TGTGCCAGCAGCCCTCACCTGGGCTCTCTTCATTACGAGCAGTACTTC.

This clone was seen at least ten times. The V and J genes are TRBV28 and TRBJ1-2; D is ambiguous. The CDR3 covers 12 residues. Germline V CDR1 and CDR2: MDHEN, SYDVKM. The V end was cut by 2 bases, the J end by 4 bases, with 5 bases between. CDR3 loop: CASSLRGYGYTF. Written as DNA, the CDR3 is TGTGCCAGCAGTTTACGGGGCTATGGCTACACCTTC.

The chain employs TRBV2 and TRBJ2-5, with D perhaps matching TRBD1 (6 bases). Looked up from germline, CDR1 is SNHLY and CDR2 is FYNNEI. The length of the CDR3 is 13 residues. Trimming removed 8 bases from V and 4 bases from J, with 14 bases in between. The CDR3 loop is CASERGRGETQYF. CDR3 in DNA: TGTGCCAGCGAAAGGGGGAGAGGAGAGACCCAGTACTTC.

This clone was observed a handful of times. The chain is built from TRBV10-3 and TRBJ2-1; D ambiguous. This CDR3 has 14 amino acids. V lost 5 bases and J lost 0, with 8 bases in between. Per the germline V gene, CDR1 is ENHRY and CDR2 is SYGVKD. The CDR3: CAISTGSSYNEQFF. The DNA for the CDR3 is TGTGCCATCAGTACTGGTAGCTCCTACAATGAGCAGTTCTTC.

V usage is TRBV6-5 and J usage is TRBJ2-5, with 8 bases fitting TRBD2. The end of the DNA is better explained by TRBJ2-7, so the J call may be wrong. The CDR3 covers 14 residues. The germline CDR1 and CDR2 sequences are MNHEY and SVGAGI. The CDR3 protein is CASSPRGGRNEQYF. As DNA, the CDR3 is TGTGCCAGCAGTCCCCGGGGGGGGAGGAACGAGCAGTACTTC.

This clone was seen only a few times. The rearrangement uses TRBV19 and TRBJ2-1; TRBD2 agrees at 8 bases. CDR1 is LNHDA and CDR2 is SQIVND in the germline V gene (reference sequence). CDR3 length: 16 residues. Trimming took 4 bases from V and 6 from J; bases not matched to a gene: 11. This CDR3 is CASSTRGAGGFNEQFF. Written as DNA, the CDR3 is TGTGCCAGTAGTACCCGTGGGGCGGGAGGTTTCAATGAGCAGTTCTTC.

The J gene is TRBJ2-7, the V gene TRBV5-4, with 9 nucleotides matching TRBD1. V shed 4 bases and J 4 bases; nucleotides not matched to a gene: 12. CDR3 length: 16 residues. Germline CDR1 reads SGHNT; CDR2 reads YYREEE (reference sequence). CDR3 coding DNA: TGTGCCAGCAGCCCCCCAGGGGGACAGGGCTTTTACGAGCAGTACTTC. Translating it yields CASSPPGGQGFYEQYF.

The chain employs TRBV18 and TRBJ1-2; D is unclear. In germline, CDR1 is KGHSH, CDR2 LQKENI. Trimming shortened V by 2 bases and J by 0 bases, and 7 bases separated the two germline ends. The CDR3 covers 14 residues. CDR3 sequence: CASSPSGANYGYTF. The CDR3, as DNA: TGTGCCAGCTCACCATCCGGGGCTAACTATGGCTACACCTTC.

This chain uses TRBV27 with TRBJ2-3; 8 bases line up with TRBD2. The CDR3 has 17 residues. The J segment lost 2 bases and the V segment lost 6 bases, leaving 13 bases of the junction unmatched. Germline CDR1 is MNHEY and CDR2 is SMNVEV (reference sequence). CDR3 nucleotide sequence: TGTGCCAGCAGCCGCTTCGGGCGCGGGGGGCTCACAGATACGCAGTATTTT. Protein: CASSRFGRGGLTDTQYF.

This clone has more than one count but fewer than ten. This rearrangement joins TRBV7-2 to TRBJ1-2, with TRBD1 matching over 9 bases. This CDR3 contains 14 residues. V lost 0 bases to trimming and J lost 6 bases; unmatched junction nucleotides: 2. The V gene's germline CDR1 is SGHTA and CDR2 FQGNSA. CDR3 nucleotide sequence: TGTGCCAGCAGCTTAGCCCGGACAGGGGATGGCTACACCTTC. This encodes CASSLARTGDGYTF.

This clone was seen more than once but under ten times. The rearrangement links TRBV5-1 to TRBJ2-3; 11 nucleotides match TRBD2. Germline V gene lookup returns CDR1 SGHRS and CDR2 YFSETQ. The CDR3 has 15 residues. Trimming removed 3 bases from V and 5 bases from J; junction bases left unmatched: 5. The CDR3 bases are TGCGCCAGCAGCTCACTAGCGGGAGAGGTAGATACGCAGTATTTT. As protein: CASSSLAGEVDTQYF.

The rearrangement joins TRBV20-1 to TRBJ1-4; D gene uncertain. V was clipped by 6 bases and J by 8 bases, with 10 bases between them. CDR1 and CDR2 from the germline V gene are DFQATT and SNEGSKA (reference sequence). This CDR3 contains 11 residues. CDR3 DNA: TGCAGTGCCCTAGCGGAGGAAAAACTGTTTTTT. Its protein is CSALAEEKLFF.

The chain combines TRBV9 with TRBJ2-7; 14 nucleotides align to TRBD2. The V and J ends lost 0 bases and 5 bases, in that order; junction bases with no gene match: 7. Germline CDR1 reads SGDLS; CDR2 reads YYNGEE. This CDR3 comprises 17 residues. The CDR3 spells CASSVGAGLAGVDEQYF. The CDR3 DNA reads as TGTGCCAGCAGCGTAGGGGCGGGACTAGCGGGAGTTGACGAGCAGTACTTC. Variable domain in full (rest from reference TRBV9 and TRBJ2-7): DSGVTQTPKHLITATGQRVTLRCSPRSGDLSVYWYQQSLDQGLQFLIQYYNGEERAKGNILERFSAQQFPDLHSELNLSSLELGDSALYFCASSVGAGLAGVDEQYFGPGTRLTVT.

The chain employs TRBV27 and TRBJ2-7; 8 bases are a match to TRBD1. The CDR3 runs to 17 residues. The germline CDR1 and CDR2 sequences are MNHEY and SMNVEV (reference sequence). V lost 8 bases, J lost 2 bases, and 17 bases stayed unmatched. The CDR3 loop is CASSSLRPGTGTYEQYF. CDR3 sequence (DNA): TGTGCCAGCTCCTCCCTCCGTCCGGGGACAGGAACCTACGAGCAGTACTTC.

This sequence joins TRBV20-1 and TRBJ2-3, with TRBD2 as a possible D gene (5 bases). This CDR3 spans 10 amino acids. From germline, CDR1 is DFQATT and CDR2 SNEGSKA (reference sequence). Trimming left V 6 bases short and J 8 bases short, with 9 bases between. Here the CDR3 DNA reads TGCAGTGCCGCAGGAGGTACGCAGTATTTT. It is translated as CSAAGGTQYF.

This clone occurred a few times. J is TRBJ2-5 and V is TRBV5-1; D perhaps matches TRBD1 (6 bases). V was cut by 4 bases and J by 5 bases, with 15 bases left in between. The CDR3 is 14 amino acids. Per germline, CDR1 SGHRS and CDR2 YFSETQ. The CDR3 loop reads CASSPIQGRETQYF. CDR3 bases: TGCGCCAGCAGCCCAATACAGGGACGGGAGACCCAGTACTTC. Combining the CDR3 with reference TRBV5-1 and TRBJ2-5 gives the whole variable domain KAGVTQTPRYLIKTRGQQVTLSCSPISGHRSVSWYQQTPGQGLQFLFEYFSETQRNKGNFPGRFSGRQFSNSRSEMNVSTLELGDSALYLCASSPIQGRETQYFGPGTRLLVL.

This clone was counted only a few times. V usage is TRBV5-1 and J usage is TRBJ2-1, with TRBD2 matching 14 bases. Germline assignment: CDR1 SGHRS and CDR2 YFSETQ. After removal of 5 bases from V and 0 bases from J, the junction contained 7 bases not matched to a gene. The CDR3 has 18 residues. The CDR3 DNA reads TGCGCCAGCAGGACTAGCGGGAGGGCTCCGAGCTCCTACAATGAGCAGTTCTTC. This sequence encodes CASRTSGRAPSSYNEQFF.

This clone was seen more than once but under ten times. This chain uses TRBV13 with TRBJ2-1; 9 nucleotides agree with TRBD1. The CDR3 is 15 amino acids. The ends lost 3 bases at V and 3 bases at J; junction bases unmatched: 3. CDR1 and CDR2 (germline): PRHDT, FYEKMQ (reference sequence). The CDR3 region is CASSLTGGVYNEQFF. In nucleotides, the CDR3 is TGTGCCAGCAGCTTGACAGGGGGAGTCTACAATGAGCAGTTCTTC.

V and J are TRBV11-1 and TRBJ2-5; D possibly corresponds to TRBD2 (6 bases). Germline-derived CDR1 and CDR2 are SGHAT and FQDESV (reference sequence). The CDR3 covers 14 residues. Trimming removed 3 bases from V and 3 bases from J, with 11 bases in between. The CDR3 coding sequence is TGTGCCAGCAGCTTTTCGGGCGGGAAAGAGACCCAGTACTTC. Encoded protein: CASSFSGGKETQYF.

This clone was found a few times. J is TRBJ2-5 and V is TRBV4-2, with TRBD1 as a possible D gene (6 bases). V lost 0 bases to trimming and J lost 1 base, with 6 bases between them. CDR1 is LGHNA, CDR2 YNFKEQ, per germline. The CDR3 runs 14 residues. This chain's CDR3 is CASSQEGGQETQYF. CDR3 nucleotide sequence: TGTGCCAGCAGCCAAGAAGGGGGCCAAGAGACCCAGTACTTC.

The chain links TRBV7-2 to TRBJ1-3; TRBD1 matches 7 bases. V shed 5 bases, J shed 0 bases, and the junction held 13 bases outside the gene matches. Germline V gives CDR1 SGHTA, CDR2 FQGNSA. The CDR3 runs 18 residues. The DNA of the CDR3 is TGTGCCAGCAGCAGAGCGAGCCGGGACAGCAACTCTGGAAACACCATATATTTT. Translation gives CASSRASRDSNSGNTIYF. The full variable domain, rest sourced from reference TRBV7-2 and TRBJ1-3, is GAGVSQSPSNKVTEKGKDVELRCDPISGHTALYWYRQSLGQGLEFLIYFQGNSAPDKSGLPSDRFSAERTGGSVSTLTIQRTQQEDSAVYLCASSRASRDSNSGNTIYFGEGSWLTVV.

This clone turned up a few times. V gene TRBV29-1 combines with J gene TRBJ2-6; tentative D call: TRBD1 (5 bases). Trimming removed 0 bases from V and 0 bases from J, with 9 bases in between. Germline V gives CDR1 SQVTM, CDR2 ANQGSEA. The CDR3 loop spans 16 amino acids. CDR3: CSVEEGPYSGANVLTF. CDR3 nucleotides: TGCAGCGTTGAAGAGGGGCCATACTCTGGGGCCAACGTCCTGACTTTC.

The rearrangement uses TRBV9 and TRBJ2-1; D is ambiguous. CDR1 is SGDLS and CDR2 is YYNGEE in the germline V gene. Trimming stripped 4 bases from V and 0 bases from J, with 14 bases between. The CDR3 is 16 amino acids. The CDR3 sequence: CASSTQTGSSYNEQFF. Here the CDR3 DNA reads TGTGCCAGCAGCACCCAGACTGGAAGCTCCTACAATGAGCAGTTCTTC.